This T cell receptor beta chain was identified during a study of blood T cells in healthy people across ages. PBMCs, at least 7 million per sample, were isolated. Combining a sample-barcoded 5' primer with a J-beta primer mix, a second PCR ran for about 7 to 12 cycles. Each single sample gave us at least 2.5 million CDR3-containing paired-end reads. TCRdb independently ran MiXCR on the 5' RACE reads; one entry per CDR3 protein. The repertoire includes some 900,000 distinct CDR3 sequences, roughly 52% of them detected once, and under 15% sits in the top ten. Germline values: CDR1 SQVTM, CDR2 ANQGSEA. The trim removed 3 bases at V and 6 bases at J, leaving 5 bases unmatched. The CDR3 totals 13 residues. Study-level findings and limits: CMV status of donors was unknown, possibly confounding expanded clonotype changes.

There are many counts of this clonotype. Its cognate antigen is unknown. The chain uses TRBV29-1 and TRBJ2-1, with 7 bases lining up with TRBD1. Sequenced material: blood. The source is a man younger than 40 in good health. CDR3 nucleotide sequence: TGCAGCGTTGATGCCCCAGGGGGCAATGAGCAGTTCTTC. Its protein is CSVDAPGGNEQFF.